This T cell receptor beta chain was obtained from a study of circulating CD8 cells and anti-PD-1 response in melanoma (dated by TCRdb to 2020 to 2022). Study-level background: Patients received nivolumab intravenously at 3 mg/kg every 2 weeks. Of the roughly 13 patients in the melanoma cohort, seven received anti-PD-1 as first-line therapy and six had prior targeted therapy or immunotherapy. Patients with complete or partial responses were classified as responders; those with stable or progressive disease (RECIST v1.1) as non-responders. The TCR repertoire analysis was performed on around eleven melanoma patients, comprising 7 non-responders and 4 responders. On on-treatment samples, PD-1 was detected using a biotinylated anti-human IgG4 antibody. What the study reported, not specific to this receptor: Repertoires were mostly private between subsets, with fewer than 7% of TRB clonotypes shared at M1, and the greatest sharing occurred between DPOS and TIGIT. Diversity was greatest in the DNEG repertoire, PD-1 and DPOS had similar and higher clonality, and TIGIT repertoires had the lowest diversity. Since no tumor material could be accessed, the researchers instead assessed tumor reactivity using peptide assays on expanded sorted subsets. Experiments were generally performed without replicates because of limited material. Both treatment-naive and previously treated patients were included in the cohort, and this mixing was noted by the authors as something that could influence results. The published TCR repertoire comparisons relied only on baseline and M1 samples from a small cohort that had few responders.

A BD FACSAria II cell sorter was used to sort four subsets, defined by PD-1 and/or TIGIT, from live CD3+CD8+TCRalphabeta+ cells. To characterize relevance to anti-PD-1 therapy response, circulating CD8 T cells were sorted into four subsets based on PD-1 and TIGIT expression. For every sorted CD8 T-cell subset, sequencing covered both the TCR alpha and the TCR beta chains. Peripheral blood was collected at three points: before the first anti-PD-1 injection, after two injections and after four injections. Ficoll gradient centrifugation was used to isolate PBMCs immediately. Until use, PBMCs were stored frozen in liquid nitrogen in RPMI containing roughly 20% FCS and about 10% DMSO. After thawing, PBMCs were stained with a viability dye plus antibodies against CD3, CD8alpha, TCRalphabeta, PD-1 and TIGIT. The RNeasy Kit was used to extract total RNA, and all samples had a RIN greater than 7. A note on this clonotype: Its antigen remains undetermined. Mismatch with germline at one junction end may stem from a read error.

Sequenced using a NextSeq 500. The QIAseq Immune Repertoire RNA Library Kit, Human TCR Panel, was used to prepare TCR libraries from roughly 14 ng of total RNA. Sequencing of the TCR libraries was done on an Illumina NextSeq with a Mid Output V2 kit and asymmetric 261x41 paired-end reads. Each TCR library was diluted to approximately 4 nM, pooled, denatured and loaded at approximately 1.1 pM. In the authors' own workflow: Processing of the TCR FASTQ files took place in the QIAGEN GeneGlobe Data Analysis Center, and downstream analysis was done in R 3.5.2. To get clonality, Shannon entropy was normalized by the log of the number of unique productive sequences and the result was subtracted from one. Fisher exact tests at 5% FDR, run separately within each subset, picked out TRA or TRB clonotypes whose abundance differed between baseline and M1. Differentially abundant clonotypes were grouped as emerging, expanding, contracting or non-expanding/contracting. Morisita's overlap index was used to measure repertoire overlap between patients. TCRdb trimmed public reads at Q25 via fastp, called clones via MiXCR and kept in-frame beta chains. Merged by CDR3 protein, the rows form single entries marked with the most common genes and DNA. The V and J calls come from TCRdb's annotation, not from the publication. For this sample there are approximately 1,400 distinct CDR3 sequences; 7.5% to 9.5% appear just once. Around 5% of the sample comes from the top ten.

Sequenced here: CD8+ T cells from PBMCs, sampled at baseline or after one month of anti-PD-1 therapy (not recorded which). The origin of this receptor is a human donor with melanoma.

The CDR3: CASSMVGSDELFF. The DNA is TGTGCCAGTAGTATGGTGGGGTCCGATGAGCTGTTCTTC. Recombination linked TRBV19 to TRBJ2-1; the D gene lacks a confident call. The CDR3 measures 13 amino acids from cysteine to phenylalanine. The DNA shown is the 39-base CDR3, in frame from base 1. As encoded in the germline V gene (reference sequence), CDR1 is LNHDA while CDR2 is SQIVND.